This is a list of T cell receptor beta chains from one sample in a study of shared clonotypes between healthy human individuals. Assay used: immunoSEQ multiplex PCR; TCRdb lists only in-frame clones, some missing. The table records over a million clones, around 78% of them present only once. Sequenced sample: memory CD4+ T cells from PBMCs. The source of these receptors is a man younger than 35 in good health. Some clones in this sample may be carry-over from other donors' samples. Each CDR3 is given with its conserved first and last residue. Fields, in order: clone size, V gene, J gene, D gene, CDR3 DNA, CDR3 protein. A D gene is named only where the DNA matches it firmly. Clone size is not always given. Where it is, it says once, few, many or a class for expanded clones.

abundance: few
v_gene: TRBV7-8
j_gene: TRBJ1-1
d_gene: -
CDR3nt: TGTGCCAGCAGCCGAAGTTTGACACTTGTGAACACTGAAGCTTTCTTT
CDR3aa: CASSRSLTLVNTEAFF

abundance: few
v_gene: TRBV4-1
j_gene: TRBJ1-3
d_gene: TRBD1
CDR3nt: TGCGCCAGCAGCCAAATGGACAGGGATGGAAACACCATATATTTT
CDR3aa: CASSQMDRDGNTIYF

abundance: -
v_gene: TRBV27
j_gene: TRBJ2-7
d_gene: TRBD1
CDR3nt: TGTGCCAGCAGAATGGACAGGGAATCCTACGAGCAGTACTTC
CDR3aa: CASRMDRESYEQYF

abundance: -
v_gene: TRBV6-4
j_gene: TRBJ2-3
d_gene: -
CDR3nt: TGTGCCAGCAGTGACGGGACTAGCACAGATACGCAGTATTTT
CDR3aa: CASSDGTSTDTQYF

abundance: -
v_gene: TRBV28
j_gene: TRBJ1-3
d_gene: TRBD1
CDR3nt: TGTGCCAGCAGTTTACCCGGGACAGGGGGGTCTGGAAACACCATATATTTT
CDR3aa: CASSLPGTGGSGNTIYF

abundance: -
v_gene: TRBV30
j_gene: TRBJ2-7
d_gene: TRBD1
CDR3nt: TGTGCCTGGACTGCACTGCGAGACAGGGGCGAGCAGTACTTC
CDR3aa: CAWTALRDRGEQYF

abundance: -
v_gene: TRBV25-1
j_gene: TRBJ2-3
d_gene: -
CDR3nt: TGTGCCAGCAGTGTGATGGACGGGTATACGCAGTATTTT
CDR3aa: CASSVMDGYTQYF

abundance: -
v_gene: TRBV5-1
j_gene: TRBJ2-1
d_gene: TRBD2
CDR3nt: TGCGCCAGCAACGGACTAGCGGGCTCCTACAATGAGCAGTTCTTC
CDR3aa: CASNGLAGSYNEQFF

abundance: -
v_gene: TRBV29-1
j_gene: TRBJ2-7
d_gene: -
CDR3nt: TGCAGCGTTGAAGATCTATCCAGGGGTCGATACGAGCAGTACTTC
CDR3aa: CSVEDLSRGRYEQYF

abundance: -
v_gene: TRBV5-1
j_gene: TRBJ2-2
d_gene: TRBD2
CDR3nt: TGCGCCAGCAGCCAAAGCGGGGCCGGGGAGCTGTTTTTT
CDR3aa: CASSQSGAGELFF

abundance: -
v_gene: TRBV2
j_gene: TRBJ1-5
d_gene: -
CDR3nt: TGTGCCAGCAGGGGGGAGTCAGCTACCAATCAGCCCCAGCATTTT
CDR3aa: CASRGESATNQPQHF

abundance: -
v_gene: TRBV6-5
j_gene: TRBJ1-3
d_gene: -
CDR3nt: TGTGCCAGCAGTTACGACAGCAACTCTGGAAACACCATATATTTT
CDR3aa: CASSYDSNSGNTIYF

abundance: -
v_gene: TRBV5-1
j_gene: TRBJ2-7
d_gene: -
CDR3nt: TGCGCCAGCGGCGCCACGGCGGGCTCCTACGAGCAGTACTTC
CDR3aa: CASGATAGSYEQYF

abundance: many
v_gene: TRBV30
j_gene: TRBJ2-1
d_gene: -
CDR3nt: TGTGCCTGGAGTCGACTCGGGGGAGGACCGCCGGGCAATGAGCAGTTCTTC
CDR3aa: CAWSRLGGGPPGNEQFF

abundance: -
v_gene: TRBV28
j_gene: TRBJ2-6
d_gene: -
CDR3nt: TGTGCCAGCAGTAAGAGGGACGCTGGGGCCAACGTCCTGACTTTC
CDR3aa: CASSKRDAGANVLTF

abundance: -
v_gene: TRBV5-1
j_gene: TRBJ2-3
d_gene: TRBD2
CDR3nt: TGCGCCAGCAGCTTGACTAGCGGGACTAGTGATACGCAGTATTTT
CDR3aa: CASSLTSGTSDTQYF

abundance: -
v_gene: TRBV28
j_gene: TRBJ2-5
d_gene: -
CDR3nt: TGTGCCAGCAGTTTGGGGGCTGGAGAGACCCAGTACTTC
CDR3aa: CASSLGAGETQYF

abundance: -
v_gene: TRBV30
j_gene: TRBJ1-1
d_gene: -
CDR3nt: TGTGCCTGGAGGGGGCAGGGAAACACTGAAGCTTTCTTT
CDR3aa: CAWRGQGNTEAFF

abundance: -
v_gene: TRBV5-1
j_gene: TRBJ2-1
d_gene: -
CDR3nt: TGCGCCAGCAGCCGCGACTCGATCCGACCCTTCAATGAGCAGTTCTTC
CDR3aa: CASSRDSIRPFNEQFF

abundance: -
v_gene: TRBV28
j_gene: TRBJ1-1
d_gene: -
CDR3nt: TGTGCCACTACGACCGTGCGGGTTCATTTGGCTTTCTTT
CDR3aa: CATTTVRVHLAFF

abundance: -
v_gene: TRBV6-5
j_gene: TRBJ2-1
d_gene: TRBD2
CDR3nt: TGTGCCAGCAGTTCCGGGACTAGCGGGGCTTACAATGAGCAGTTCTTC
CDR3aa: CASSSGTSGAYNEQFF

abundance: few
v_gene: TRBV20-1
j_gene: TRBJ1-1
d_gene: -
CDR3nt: TGCAGTGCTAGAGGCGGGGGTGAAGCTTTCTTT
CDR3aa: CSARGGGEAFF

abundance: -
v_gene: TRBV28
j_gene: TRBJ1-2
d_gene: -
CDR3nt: TGTGCCAGCAGCCCCGGGGGCGATTACTATGGCTACACCTTC
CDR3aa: CASSPGGDYYGYTF

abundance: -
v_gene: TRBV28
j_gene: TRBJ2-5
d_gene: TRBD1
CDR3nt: TGTGCCAGCAGTGGACAGGCAAAAGAGACCCAGTACTTC
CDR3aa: CASSGQAKETQYF

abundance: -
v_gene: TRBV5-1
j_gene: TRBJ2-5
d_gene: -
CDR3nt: TGCGCCAGCAGCGGGGCGGTTCAAGAGACCCAGTACTTC
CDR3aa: CASSGAVQETQYF

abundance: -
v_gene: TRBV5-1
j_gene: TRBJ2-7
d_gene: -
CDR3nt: TGCGCCAGCAGCTTGGGACAGGCCGACTCCTACGAGCAGTACTTC
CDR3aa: CASSLGQADSYEQYF

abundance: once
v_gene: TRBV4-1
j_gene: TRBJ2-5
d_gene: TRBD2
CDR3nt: TGCGCCAGCAGCCACGGGGGGGGGCTGTACCAAGAGACCCAGTACTTC
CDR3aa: CASSHGGGLYQETQYF

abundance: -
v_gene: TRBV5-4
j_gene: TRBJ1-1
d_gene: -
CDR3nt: TGTGCCAGCAGCTTGAGGGTGGCAGGGGAAGCTTTCTTT
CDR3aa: CASSLRVAGEAFF